One sample yielded the 5 T cell receptor beta chains listed below, sequenced in a study of T cell responses to AZD1222 COVID-19 vaccine. Sequenced by immunoSEQ multiplex PCR; TCRdb stores in-frame clones only, minus some. The data show approximately 200,000 clones, 80% to 90% seen once. The sample in question was peripheral blood, obtained on day 0 of AZD1222 vaccination. The receptors derive from an adult in good health.

The chain couples TRBV30 to TRBJ1-1, with D maybe TRBD1 (5 bases). V was clipped by 2 bases and J by 4 bases, with 17 bases between them. Germline values: CDR1 GTSNPN, CDR2 SVGIG (reference sequence). The CDR3 runs to 15 residues. DNA for the CDR3: TGTGCCTGGAGTCCCGCCGGGTTGGGGCCCACTGAAGCTTTCTTT. It specifies CAWSPAGLGPTEAFF.

The chain couples TRBV18 to TRBJ1-1, with D unclear. Germline CDR1 and CDR2: KGHSH and LQKENI. V lost 4 bases, J lost 2 bases, and 8 bases lay in between. The CDR3 sequence is 13 residues long. In DNA form, the CDR3 reads TGTGCCAGCTCACTTAATTTTAACACTGAAGCTTTCTTT. Translation: CASSLNFNTEAFF. The entire variable domain, with the rest obtained from reference TRBV18 and TRBJ1-1, is as follows: NAGVMQNPRHLVRRRGQEARLRCSPMKGHSHVYWYRQLPEEGLKFMVYLQKENIIDESGMPKERFSAEFPKEGPSILRIQQVVRGDSAAYFCASSLNFNTEAFFGQGTRLTVV.

This sequence joins TRBV4-2 and TRBJ2-3; 7 bases line up with TRBD2. Germline CDR1 is LGHNA and CDR2 is YNFKEQ. The CDR3 length is 16 residues. Trimming cost V 1 base and J 1 base; bases outside gene matches: 5. The CDR3 is CASSQVVSGGTDTQYF. The CDR3 DNA sequence: TGTGCCAGCAGCCAAGTAGTCAGCGGGGGCACAGATACGCAGTATTTT.

The CDR3 DNA reads as TGTGCCAGCAGCCTACACAGCGCAGTTAGCTGGGAGCAGTACTTC. Its translation: CASSLHSAVSWEQYF. This rearrangement joins TRBV7-2 to TRBJ2-7; D is uncertain. The germline CDR1 and CDR2 sequences are SGHTA and FQGNSA. Trimming shortened V by 5 bases and J by 7 bases, and 21 bases separated the two germline ends. The CDR3 is 15 amino acids.

The CDR3 is CASSGVGQGLRYEQFF. In DNA, the CDR3 is TGTGCCAGCAGTGGAGTAGGACAGGGATTGAGGTATGAGCAGTTCTTC. V and J are TRBV28 and TRBJ2-1, with 8 nucleotides matching TRBD1. The ends lost 5 bases at V and 8 bases at J; junction bases unmatched: 14. This CDR3 contains 16 residues. CDR1 MDHEN and CDR2 SYDVKM come from the germline V gene. Full variable domain (rest looked up from reference TRBV28 and TRBJ2-1): DVKVTQSSRYLVKRTGEKVFLECVQDMDHENMFWYRQDPGLGLRLIYFSYDVKMKEKGDIPEGYSVSREKKERFSLILESASTNQTSMYLCASSGVGQGLRYEQFFGPGTRLTVL.